Presented here are 14 T cell receptor beta chains from one specimen sequenced in a study of HIV-infected patients and healthy controls. TCRdb re-analysed the 5' RACE reads in MiXCR, keeping a single row per CDR3 protein. This table has 15,000 to 20,000 distinct CDR3 sequences, 15% to 20% appearing once. What was sequenced was CD8+ T cells from blood. The receptors stem from a human donor in good health.

This clonotype was observed at least ten times. The J gene is TRBJ2-7, the V gene TRBV20-1; a possible D gene is TRBD1 (5 bases). Germline CDR1 DFQATT, CDR2 SNEGSKA (reference sequence). The CDR3 sequence is 12 residues long. Trimming shortened V by 3 bases and J by 3 bases, and 9 bases separated the two germline ends. CDR3 residues: CSARDINYEQYF. The DNA of the CDR3 is TGCAGTGCTAGGGACATCAACTACGAGCAGTACTTC.

This clonotype has a count of ten or more. The chain links TRBV7-6 to TRBJ2-3; TRBD2 matches 11 bases. V was pared by 5 bases and J by 0 bases, with 13 bases of the junction left unmatched. Per germline, CDR1 SGHVS and CDR2 FNYEAQ. This CDR3 contains 19 residues. The CDR3 coding sequence is TGTGCCAGCAGCCCCCGACTAGCGGGGAAACGGACTAGCACAGATACGCAGTATTTT. Translated, it gives CASSPRLAGKRTSTDTQYF. Full variable domain (missing parts from reference TRBV7-6 and TRBJ2-3): GAGVSQSPRYKVTKRGQDVALRCDPISGHVSLYWYRQALGQGPEFLTYFNYEAQQDKSGLPNDRFSAERPEGSISTLTIQRTEQRDSAMYRCASSPRLAGKRTSTDTQYFGPGTRLTVL.

The table lists this clonotype with many counts. The chain links TRBV10-3 to TRBJ2-1, with 7 bases fitting TRBD2. V lost 3 bases to trimming and J lost 6 bases; unmatched junction nucleotides: 2. CDR1 is ENHRY and CDR2 is SYGVKD in the germline V gene. There are 13 residues in the CDR3. The DNA for the CDR3 is TGTGCCATCAGTGACGAGCGGGGCAATGAGCAGTTCTTC. This gives the protein CAISDERGNEQFF.

This chain joins TRBV4-2 and TRBJ2-5; possible D gene TRBD2, 5 bases. V lost 1 base to trimming and J lost 5 bases, with 11 bases between them. This CDR3 region has 14 residues. Germline loops: CDR1 LGHNA, CDR2 YNFKEQ. The CDR3 reads CASSQGPTGETQYF. The CDR3, as DNA: TGTGCCAGCAGCCAAGGGCCTACGGGGGAGACCCAGTACTTC.

V gene TRBV19 combines with J gene TRBJ2-7; D assignment may be TRBD1 or TRBD2 (5 bases each). Trimming cost V 5 bases and J 4 bases, with 12 bases left between them. CDR1 is LNHDA and CDR2 is SQIVND in the germline V gene (reference sequence). This CDR3 is 13 amino acids long. The CDR3, as DNA: TGTGCCAGTAGTCCCGGGACCGCATACGAGCAGTACTTC. Amino acid sequence: CASSPGTAYEQYF.

The genes are TRBV14 and TRBJ2-5; unclear D gene. CDR3 length: 13 amino acids. Germline V CDR1 and CDR2: SGHDN, FVKESK. V lost 1 base to trimming and J lost 5 bases, with 8 bases between them. The CDR3 DNA reads TGTGCCAGCAGCCAAGGGGGTTTTGAGACCCAGTACTTC. This encodes CASSQGGFETQYF.

This clonotype has ten or more counts. V is TRBV6-2 or TRBV6-3 and J is TRBJ1-1, with unresolved D. Between the trimmed V and J ends, which lost 7 bases and 3 bases, there was a span of 12 bases. Per the germline V gene, CDR1 is MNHEY and CDR2 is SVGEGT. The CDR3 totals 13 residues. CDR3 nucleotides: TGTGCCAGCACCAGAGCTGGGTACACTGAAGCTTTCTTT. As protein: CASTRAGYTEAFF.

This clonotype was seen a handful of times. V gene TRBV12-3 or TRBV12-4 combines with J gene TRBJ2-7; 7 bases are shared with TRBD1. The CDR3 contains 19 residues. The ends lost 1 base at V and 2 bases at J; junction bases unmatched: 17. CDR3 region: CASSLVAAMVGTETYEQYF. The CDR3 region has the DNA TGTGCCAGCAGTTTAGTGGCCGCCATGGTGGGGACAGAAACCTACGAGCAGTACTTC.

This chain uses TRBV10-3 with TRBJ2-1; D may be TRBD2 (5 bases). Germline V gene lookup returns CDR1 ENHRY and CDR2 SYGVKD. V was clipped by 3 bases and J by 3 bases, with 15 bases between them. CDR3 length: 16 residues. CDR3 sequence (DNA): TGTGCCATCAGTGATCCTCTAGCACCCTACTACAATGAGCAGTTCTTC. Translating gives CAISDPLAPYYNEQFF.

The J gene is TRBJ2-1, the V gene TRBV12-3 or TRBV12-4, with D maybe TRBD2 (6 bases). The germline V and J ends were trimmed by 5 bases and 4 bases, with 15 bases remaining between them. The length of the CDR3 is 15 residues. This CDR3 reads CASSRSGDGYNEQFF. The CDR3 DNA sequence: TGTGCCAGCAGTCGATCGGGGGATGGATACAATGAGCAGTTCTTC.

This clonotype was counted at least ten times. CDR3 bases: TGTGCCAGTAGCTCCGGGACAGGGGTCTACGAGCAGTACTTC. Translated, it gives CASSSGTGVYEQYF. This chain links TRBV19 with TRBJ2-7, with 10 bases identical to TRBD1. The V gene's germline CDR1 is LNHDA and CDR2 SQIVND (reference sequence). This CDR3 contains 14 residues. After removal of 6 bases from V and 3 bases from J, the junction contained 5 bases not matched to a gene.

In this sample, this clonotype turned up a few times. The CDR3 coding sequence is TGTGCCAGTAGTATAGCCCTACAGGGCCCTGAAGCTTTCTTT. It translates to CASSIALQGPEAFF. The chain employs TRBV19 and TRBJ1-1; perhaps TRBD1 as D (6 bases). Germline V gene data show CDR1 as LNHDA and CDR2 as SQIVND (reference sequence). The CDR3 sequence is 14 residues long. The germline V and J ends were trimmed by 1 base and 6 bases, with 12 bases remaining between them.

This clonotype was seen many times. The chain carries TRBV9 and TRBJ1-1; the match to TRBD1 covers 11 bases. The CDR3 is 13 residues long. Germline trimming cut 4 bases from V and 8 bases from J; bases unmatched to any gene: 4. Germline CDR1 reads SGDLS; CDR2 reads YYNGEE. As DNA, the CDR3 is TGTGCCAGCAGCCCCAGGGACAGGGGGGAAGCTTTCTTT. It translates to CASSPRDRGEAFF.

In its sample, this clonotype was seen many times. The chain employs TRBV12-3 or TRBV12-4 and TRBJ1-1; D unclear. V gave up 4 bases and J gave up 1 base, with 13 bases separating them. The CDR3 length is 15 residues. The CDR3 loop is CASSSNPGWNTEAFF. In DNA, the CDR3 is TGTGCCAGCAGTTCCAACCCCGGGTGGAACACTGAAGCTTTCTTT.